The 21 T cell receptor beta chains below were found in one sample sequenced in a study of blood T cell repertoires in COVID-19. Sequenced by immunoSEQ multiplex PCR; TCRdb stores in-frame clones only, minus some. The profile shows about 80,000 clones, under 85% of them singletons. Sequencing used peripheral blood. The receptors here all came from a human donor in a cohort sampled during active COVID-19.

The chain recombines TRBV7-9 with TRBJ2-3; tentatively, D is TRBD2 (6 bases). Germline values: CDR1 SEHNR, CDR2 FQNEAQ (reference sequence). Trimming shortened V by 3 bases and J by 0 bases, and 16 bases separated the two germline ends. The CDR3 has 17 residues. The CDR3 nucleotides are TGTGCCAGCAGCTTCCCCCGGCGGGGCCCTAGCACAGATACGCAGTATTTT. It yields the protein CASSFPRRGPSTDTQYF.

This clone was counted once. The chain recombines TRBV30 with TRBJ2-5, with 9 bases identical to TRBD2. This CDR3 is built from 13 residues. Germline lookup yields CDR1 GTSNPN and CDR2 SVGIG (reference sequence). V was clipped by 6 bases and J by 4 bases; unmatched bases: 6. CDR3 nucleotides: TGTGCCTGTCTGCGGGGGGGCCGAGAGACCCAGTACTTC. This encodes CACLRGGRETQYF.

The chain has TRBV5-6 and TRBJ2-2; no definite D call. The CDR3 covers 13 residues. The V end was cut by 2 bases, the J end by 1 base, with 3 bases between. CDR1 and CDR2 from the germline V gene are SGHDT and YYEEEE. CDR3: CASSFQNTGELFF. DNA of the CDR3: TGTGCCAGCAGCTTTCAGAACACCGGGGAGCTGTTTTTT.

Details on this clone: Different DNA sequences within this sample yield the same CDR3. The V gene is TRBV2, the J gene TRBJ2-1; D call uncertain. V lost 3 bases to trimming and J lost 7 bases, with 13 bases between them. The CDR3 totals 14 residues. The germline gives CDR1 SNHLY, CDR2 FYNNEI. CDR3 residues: CASSDLGSFNEQFF. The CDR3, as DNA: TGTGCCAGCAGTGATCTTGGCAGTTTTAATGAGCAGTTCTTC.

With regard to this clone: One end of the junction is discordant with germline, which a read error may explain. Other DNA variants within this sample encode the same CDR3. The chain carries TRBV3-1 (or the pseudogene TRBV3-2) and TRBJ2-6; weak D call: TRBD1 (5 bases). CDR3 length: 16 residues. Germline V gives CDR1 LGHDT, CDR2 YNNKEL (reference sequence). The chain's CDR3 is CASSQDDSSGANVLTF. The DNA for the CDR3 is TGTGCTAGCAGCCAAGATGACAGCTCTGGGGCCAACGTCCTGACTTTC.

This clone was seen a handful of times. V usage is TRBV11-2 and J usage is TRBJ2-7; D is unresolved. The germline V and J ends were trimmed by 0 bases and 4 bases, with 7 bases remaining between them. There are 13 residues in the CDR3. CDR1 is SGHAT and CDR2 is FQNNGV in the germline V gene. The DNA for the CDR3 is TGTGCCAGCAGCTTAGATCACATTTACGAGCAGTACTTC. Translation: CASSLDHIYEQYF.

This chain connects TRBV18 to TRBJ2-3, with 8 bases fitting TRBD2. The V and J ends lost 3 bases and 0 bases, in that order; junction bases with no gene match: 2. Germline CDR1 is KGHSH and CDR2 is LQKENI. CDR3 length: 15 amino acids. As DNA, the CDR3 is TGTGCCAGCTCACCGACTAGCGAAAGCACAGATACGCAGTATTTT. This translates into CASSPTSESTDTQYF.

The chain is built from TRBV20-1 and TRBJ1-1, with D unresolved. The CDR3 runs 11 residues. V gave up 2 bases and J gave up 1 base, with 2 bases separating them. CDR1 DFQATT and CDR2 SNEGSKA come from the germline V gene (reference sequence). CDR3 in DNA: TGCAGTGCTAGACGGAACACTGAAGCTTTCTTT. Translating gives CSARRNTEAFF.

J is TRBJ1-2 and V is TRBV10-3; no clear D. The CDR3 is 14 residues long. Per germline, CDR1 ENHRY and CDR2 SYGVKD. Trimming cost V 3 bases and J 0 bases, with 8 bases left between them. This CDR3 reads CAISEDVANYGYTF. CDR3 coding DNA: TGTGCCATCAGTGAAGATGTAGCTAACTATGGCTACACCTTC.

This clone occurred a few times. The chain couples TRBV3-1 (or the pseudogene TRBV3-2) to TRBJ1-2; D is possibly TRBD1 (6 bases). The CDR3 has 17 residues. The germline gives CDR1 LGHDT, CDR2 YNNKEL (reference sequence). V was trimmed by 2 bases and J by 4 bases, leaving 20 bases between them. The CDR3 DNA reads TGTGCCAGCAGCCAATCGATGGGGAAGGGACACACCTATGGCTACACCTTC. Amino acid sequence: CASSQSMGKGHTYGYTF.

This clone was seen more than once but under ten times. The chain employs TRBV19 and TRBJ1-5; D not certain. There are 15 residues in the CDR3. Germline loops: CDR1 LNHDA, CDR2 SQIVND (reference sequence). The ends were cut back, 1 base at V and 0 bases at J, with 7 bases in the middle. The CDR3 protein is CASSIVEYSNQPQHF. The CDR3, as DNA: TGTGCCAGTAGTATAGTAGAGTATAGCAATCAGCCCCAGCATTTT.

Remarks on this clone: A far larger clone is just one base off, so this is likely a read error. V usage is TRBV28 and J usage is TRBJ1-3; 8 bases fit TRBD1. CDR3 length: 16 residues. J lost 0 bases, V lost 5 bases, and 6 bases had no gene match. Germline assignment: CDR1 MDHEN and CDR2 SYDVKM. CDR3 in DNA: TGTGCCAGCAGTCCCCCGGGACAGGACTCTGGAAACACCATATATTTT. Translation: CASSPPGQDSGNTIYF.

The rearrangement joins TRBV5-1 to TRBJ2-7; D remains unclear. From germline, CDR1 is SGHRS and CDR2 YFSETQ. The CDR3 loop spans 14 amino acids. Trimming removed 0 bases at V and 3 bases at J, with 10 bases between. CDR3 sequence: CASSLGPRSYEQYF. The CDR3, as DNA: TGCGCCAGCAGCTTGGGTCCTCGGAGCTACGAGCAGTACTTC.

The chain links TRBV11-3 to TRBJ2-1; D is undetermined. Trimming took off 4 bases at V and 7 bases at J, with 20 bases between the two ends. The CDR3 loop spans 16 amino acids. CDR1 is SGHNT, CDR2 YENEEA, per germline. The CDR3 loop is CASSSARGTAGNEQFF. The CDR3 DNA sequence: TGTGCCAGCAGCTCGGCCCGCGGCACCGCTGGGAATGAGCAGTTCTTC. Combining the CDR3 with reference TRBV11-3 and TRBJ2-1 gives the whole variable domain EAGVVQSPRYKIIEKKQPVAFWCNPISGHNTLYWYLQNLGQGPELLIRYENEEAVDDSQLPKDRFSAERLKGVDSTLKIQPAELGDSAVYLCASSSARGTAGNEQFFGPGTRLTVL.

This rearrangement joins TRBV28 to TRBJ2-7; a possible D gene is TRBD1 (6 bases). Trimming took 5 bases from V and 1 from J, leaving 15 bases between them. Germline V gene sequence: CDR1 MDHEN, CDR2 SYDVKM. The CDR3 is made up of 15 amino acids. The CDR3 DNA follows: TGTGCCAGCAGTGGACCAGCACAGGGTTCCTACGAGCAGTACTTC. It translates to CASSGPAQGSYEQYF.

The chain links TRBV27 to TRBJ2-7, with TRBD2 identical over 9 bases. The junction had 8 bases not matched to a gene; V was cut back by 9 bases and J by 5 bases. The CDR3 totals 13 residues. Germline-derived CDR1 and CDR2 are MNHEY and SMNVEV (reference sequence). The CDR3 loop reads CASGRRGGDEQYF. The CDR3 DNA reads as TGTGCCAGTGGGAGGCGGGGGGGCGACGAGCAGTACTTC.

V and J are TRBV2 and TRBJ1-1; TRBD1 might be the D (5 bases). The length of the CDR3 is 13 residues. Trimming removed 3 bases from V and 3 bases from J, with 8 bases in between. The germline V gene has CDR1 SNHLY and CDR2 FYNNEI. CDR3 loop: CASSDRADTEAFF. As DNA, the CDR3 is TGTGCCAGCAGTGACAGGGCTGACACTGAAGCTTTCTTT.

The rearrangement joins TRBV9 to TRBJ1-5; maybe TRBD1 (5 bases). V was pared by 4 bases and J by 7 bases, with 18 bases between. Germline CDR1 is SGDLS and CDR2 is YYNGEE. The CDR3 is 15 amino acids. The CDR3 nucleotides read TGTGCCAGCAGCCCGGGGGGGGAGGGTTTGCAGCCCCAGCATTTT. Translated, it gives CASSPGGEGLQPQHF.

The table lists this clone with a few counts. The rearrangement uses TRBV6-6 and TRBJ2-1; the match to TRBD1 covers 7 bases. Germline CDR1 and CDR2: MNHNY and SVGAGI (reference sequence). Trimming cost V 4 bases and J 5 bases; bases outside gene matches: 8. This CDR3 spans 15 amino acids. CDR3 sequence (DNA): TGTGCCAGCAGTTTTCCGGGACAGCTAGACAATGAGCAGTTCTTC. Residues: CASSFPGQLDNEQFF.

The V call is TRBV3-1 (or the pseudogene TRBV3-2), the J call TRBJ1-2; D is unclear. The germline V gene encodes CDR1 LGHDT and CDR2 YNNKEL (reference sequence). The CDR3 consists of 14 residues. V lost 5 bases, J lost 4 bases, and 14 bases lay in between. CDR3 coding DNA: TGTGCCAGCAGCAAGAGTACCGGGATCTATGGCTACACCTTC. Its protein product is CASSKSTGIYGYTF.

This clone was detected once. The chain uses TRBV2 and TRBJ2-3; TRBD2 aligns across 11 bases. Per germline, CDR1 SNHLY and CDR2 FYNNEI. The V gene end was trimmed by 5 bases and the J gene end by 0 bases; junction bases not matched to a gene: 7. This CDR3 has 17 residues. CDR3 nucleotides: TGTGCCAGCAGTCGATGGACTAGCGGGTTTAGCACAGATACGCAGTATTTT. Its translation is CASSRWTSGFSTDTQYF.